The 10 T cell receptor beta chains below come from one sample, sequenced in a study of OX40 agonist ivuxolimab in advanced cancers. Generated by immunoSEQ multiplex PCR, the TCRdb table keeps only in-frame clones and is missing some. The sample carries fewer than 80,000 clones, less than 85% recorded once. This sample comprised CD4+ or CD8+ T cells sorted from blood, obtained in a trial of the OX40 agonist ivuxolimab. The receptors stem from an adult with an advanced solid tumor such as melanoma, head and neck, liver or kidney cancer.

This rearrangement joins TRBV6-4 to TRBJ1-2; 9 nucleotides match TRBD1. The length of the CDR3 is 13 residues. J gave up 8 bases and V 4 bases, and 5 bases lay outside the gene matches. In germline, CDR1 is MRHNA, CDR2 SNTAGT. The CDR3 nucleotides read TGTGCCAGCAGTGCCGGACAGGGGCGAGGCTACACCTTC. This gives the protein CASSAGQGRGYTF.

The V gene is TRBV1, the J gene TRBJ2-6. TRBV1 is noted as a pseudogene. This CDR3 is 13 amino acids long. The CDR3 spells CTSRQSRANVLTF. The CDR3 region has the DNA TGCACCAGCAGACAAAGTCGGGCCAACGTCCTGACTTTC.

The CDR3 region has the DNA TGTGCCAGCAGTGGGATTGGACAGGGGACATCCGAGCAGTACTTC. It encodes CASSGIGQGTSEQYF. This chain uses TRBV2 with TRBJ2-7; 9 bases are a match to TRBD1. After removal of 4 bases from V and 6 bases from J, the junction contained 10 bases not matched to a gene. CDR1 SNHLY and CDR2 FYNNEI come from the germline V gene. The CDR3 consists of 15 residues.

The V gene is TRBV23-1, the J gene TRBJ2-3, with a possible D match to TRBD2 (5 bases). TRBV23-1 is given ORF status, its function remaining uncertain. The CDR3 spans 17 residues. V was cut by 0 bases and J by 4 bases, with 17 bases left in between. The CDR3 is CASSQSPVREQADTQYF. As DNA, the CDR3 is TGCGCCAGCAGTCAATCTCCCGTTCGGGAACAAGCAGATACGCAGTATTTT.

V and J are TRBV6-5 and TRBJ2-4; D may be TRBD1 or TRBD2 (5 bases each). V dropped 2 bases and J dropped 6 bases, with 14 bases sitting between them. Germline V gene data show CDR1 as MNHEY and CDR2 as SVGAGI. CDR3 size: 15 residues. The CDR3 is CASSYGGQQGNIQYF. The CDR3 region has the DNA TGTGCCAGCAGTTACGGCGGGCAGCAGGGAAACATTCAGTACTTC.

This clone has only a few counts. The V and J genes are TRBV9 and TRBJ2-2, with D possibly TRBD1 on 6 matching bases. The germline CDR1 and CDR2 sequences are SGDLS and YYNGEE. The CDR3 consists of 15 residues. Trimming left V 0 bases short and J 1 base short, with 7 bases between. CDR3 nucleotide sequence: TGTGCCAGCAGCGTAGGGGACAAGAACACCGGGGAGCTGTTTTTT. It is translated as CASSVGDKNTGELFF.

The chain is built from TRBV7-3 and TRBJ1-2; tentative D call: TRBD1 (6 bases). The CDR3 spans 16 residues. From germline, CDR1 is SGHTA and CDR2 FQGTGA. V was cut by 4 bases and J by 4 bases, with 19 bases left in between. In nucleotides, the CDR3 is TGTGCCAGCAGCTCTACAGGGACCCACCCTCTCTATGGCTACACCTTC. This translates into CASSSTGTHPLYGYTF.

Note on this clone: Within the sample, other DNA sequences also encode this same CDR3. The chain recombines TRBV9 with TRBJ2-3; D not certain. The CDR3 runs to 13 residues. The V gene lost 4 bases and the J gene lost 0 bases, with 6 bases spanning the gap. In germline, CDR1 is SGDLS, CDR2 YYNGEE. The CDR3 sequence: CASSPHSTDTQYF. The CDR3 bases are TGTGCCAGCAGCCCTCATAGCACAGATACGCAGTATTTT.

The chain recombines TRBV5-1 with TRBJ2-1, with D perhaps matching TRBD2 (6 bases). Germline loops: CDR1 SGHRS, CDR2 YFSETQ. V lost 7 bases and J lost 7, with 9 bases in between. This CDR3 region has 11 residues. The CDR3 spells CASGAGNEQFF. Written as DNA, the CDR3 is TGCGCCAGCGGGGCGGGGAATGAGCAGTTCTTC.

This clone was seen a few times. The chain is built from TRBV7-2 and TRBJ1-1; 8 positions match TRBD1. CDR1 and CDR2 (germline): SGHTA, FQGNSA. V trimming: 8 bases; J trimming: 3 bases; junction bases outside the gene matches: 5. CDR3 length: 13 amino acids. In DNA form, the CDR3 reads TGTGCCAGCGGAATCAGGGGGCACACTGAAGCTTTCTTT. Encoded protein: CASGIRGHTEAFF.